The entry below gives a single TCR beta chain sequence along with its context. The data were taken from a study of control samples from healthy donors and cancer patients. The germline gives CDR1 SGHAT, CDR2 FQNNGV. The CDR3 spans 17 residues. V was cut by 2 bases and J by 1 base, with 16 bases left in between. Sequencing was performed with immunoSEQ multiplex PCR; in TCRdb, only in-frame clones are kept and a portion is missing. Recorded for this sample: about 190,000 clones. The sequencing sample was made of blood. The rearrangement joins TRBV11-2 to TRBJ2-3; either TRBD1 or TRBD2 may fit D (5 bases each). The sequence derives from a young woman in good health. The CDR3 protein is CASSLLSGGAGTDTQYF. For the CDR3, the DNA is TGTGCCAGCAGCTTACTAAGCGGTGGGGCCGGCACAGATACGCAGTATTTT.